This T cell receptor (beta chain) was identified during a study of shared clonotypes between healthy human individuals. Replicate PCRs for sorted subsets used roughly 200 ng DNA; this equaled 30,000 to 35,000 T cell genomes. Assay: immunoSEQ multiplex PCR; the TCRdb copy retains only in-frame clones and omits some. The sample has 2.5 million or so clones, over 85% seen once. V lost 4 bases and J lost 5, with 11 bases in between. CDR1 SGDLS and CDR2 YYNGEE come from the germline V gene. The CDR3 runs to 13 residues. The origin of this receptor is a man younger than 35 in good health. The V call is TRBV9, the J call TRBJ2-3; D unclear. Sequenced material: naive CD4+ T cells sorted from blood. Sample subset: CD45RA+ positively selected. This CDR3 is CASSPRLRDTQYF. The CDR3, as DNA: TGTGCCAGCAGCCCCCGCCTAAGAGATACGCAGTATTTT.